This T cell receptor beta chain was recovered during a study of Graves' ophthalmopathy and Graves' hyperthyroidism. Germline CDR1 and CDR2: SGHTA and FQGNSA. CDR3 length equals 15 residues. The V end lost 1 base, the J end lost 5 bases, and 14 bases lay between the germline ends. Whole-study results and caveats: Blood also held most thyroid clonotypes expanded above 0.001 frequency.

Investigators amplified TCR beta CDR3 regions from RNA transcripts. First-round RT-PCR relied on HTBI primers, and a second-round multiplex PCR came next. TCRdb called the multiplex PCR reads again in MiXCR, with one record for every CDR3 protein. The repertoire holds around 1,000,000 distinct CDR3 sequences, with roughly 35% as singletons. The sample holds many counts of this clonotype. Its specificity is unknown. Input material: peripheral blood or thyroid tissue (not recorded which). The chain has TRBV7-2 and TRBJ2-5; D tentatively reads TRBD1 or TRBD2 (5 bases each). This sequence originates from an adult man with Graves' hyperthyroidism. CDR3 sequence reads: CASSLGGLRGETQYF. The CDR3, as DNA: TGTGCCAGCAGCTTAGGGGGCCTGCGCGGGGAGACCCAGTACTTC. Combining the CDR3 with reference TRBV7-2 and TRBJ2-5 gives the whole variable domain GAGVSQSPSNKVTEKGKDVELRCDPISGHTALYWYRQSLGQGLEFLIYFQGNSAPDKSGLPSDRFSAERTGGSVSTLTIQRTQQEDSAVYLCASSLGGLRGETQYFGPGTRLLVL.